The clone carrying this TCR beta chain was picked up a small number of times. Its antigen is currently unknown. CDR1 is LGHNA and CDR2 is YSLEER in the germline V gene. CDR3 length: 15 amino acids. Trimming took off 2 bases at V and 4 bases at J, with 14 bases between the two ends. In the PCR, 60 Vbeta and 13 Jbeta primers were used. Here immunoSEQ multiplex PCR was the method, and the copy in TCRdb shows in-frame clones only, minus some. Of about 110,000 clones listed, 73% were seen once; the top ten hold around 4.2%. The data stem from a study of cytomegalovirus exposure and HLA in healthy donors. As for the study in general: Unique TCR beta sequences numbering approximately 100 million came from some 200 million T cells in an earlier analysis. Whole-study results and caveats: The authors listed 164 TCR beta chains as cytomegalovirus-associated.

The V and J genes are TRBV4-3 and TRBJ1-2; D gene uncertain. The receptor comes from a woman in her thirties or forties in good health and CMV-seronegative. Input material: PBMCs. Here the CDR3 reads CASSQLYRERYGYTF. The CDR3 DNA sequence: TGCGCCAGCAGCCAATTGTACCGGGAGCGCTATGGCTACACCTTC.